The 19 T cell receptor beta chains below were found in one sample sequenced in a study of CD8+CD57+ T cells in acquired aplastic anemia. Patients picked for sequencing had shown CD8+CD57+ cell expansion detected by flow cytometry. CDR3 and TCR beta VDJ profiling relied on genomic DNA as the template. TCRdb called the reads again in MiXCR, with one record for every CDR3 protein. The table lists 150,000 to 200,000 distinct CDR3 sequences, 55% to 65% of them singletons. Specimen: sorted CD4+, CD8+, or CD8+CD57+ T cells (not recorded which) from PBMCs. The source of these receptors is a human donor with aplastic anemia.

This clonotype was seen only a few times. This chain connects TRBV10-3 to TRBJ2-2, with a possible D match to TRBD2 (6 bases). CDR1 and CDR2 from the germline V gene are ENHRY and SYGVKD. The CDR3 loop spans 16 amino acids. Trimming removed 6 bases at V and 3 bases at J, with 17 bases between. The CDR3 loop reads CAIRPLASGDTGELFF. In nucleotides, the CDR3 is TGTGCCATCAGACCACTAGCCAGTGGGGACACCGGGGAGCTGTTTTTT.

The count of this clonotype is one. V is TRBV7-9 and J is TRBJ2-7; 10 positions match TRBD1. This CDR3 contains 15 residues. Losses at the gene ends were 3 bases for V and 3 bases for J; bases not matched to a gene: 5. The germline V gene encodes CDR1 SEHNR and CDR2 FQNEAQ (reference sequence). The CDR3 DNA follows: TGTGCCAGCAGCTTCCCGGGACAGGGGAACTACGAGCAGTACTTC. Protein sequence: CASSFPGQGNYEQYF.

As DNA, the CDR3 is TGCGCCAGCAGCGGGGGGGACTACCAAGAGACCCAGTACTTC. This codes for CASSGGDYQETQYF. The chain has TRBV5-1 and TRBJ2-5; 7 nucleotides agree with TRBD2. The CDR3 covers 14 residues. The J segment lost 0 bases and the V segment lost 4 bases, leaving 3 bases of the junction unmatched. Germline loops: CDR1 SGHRS, CDR2 YFSETQ.

Here the CDR3 reads CASSLATSGSREQYF. DNA for the CDR3: TGTGCCAGCAGCTTAGCGACTAGCGGGAGTCGCGAGCAGTACTTC. The chain combines TRBV7-9 with TRBJ2-7; 12 bases are a match to TRBD2. The germline CDR1 and CDR2 sequences are SEHNR and FQNEAQ (reference sequence). V lost 0 bases to trimming and J lost 6 bases; unmatched junction nucleotides: 3. The CDR3 has 15 amino acids.

The rearrangement joins TRBV10-3 to TRBJ2-7; D ambiguous. This CDR3 contains 12 residues. The V and J ends lost 3 bases and 0 bases respectively, with 3 bases between them. Germline V CDR1 and CDR2: ENHRY, SYGVKD. CDR3: CAISDSSYEQYF. In DNA form, the CDR3 reads TGTGCCATCAGTGACAGCTCCTACGAGCAGTACTTC.

This clonotype appeared a few times. V is TRBV19 and J is TRBJ1-2; weak D call: TRBD1 (6 bases). V lost 10 bases and J 6 bases, leaving 21 bases between the germline ends. Germline assignment: CDR1 LNHDA and CDR2 SQIVND (reference sequence). The length of the CDR3 is 14 residues. The CDR3: CATTKADRPHGYTF. CDR3 DNA: TGTGCCACCACGAAAGCAGACAGGCCCCATGGCTACACCTTC.

This clonotype was recorded at least ten times. The rearrangement uses TRBV28 and TRBJ1-6; no clear D. CDR3 length: 15 amino acids. CDR1 and CDR2 from the germline V gene are MDHEN and SYDVKM. The ends were cut back, 6 bases at V and 10 bases at J, with 19 bases in the middle. The CDR3 here is CASRPLPGIGSPLHF. CDR3 in DNA: TGTGCCAGCAGACCTTTACCGGGGATAGGCTCACCCCTCCACTTT.

This chain connects TRBV19 to TRBJ2-7, with no clear D. Per the germline V gene, CDR1 is LNHDA and CDR2 is SQIVND (reference sequence). The CDR3 totals 15 residues. V shed 9 bases and J shed 2 bases, with 20 bases lying between them. The CDR3 loop is CASSYSTASAYEQYF. The CDR3 DNA reads as TGTGCCAGCAGTTACTCGACCGCATCCGCCTACGAGCAGTACTTC.

The rearrangement uses TRBV9 and TRBJ2-7; no firm D call. The CDR3 runs 15 residues. Per the germline V gene, CDR1 is SGDLS and CDR2 is YYNGEE. Trimming pared 0 bases from V and 4 bases from J, leaving 14 bases between. As DNA, the CDR3 is TGTGCCAGCAGCGTAGAAGAAGGTCTCTTGTACGAGCAGTACTTC. This gives the protein CASSVEEGLLYEQYF.

J is TRBJ1-2 and V is TRBV4-3; D might be TRBD1 (5 bases). Germline lookup yields CDR1 LGHNA and CDR2 YSLEER. There are 15 residues in the CDR3. Trimming took 1 base from V and 8 from J, leaving 17 bases between them. This chain's CDR3 is CASSQGPRGDGGYTF. Written as DNA, the CDR3 is TGCGCCAGCAGCCAAGGTCCTCGGGGCGACGGAGGCTACACCTTC.

The chain links TRBV7-9 to TRBJ1-6, with 7 bases lining up with TRBD1. The CDR3 is made up of 15 amino acids. CDR1 SEHNR and CDR2 FQNEAQ come from the germline V gene (reference sequence). With 4 bases clipped from V and 13 bases from J, the junction kept 13 bases outside the gene matches. CDR3 protein: CASSSQGESDQPLHF. The CDR3 DNA reads TGTGCCAGCAGCTCGCAGGGGGAAAGTGATCAGCCCCTCCACTTT.

This chain uses TRBV5-1 with TRBJ2-1, with 11 nucleotides matching TRBD2. Per the germline V gene, CDR1 is SGHRS and CDR2 is YFSETQ. The CDR3 runs to 16 residues. Trimming removed 2 bases from V and 6 bases from J; junction bases left unmatched: 7. Here the CDR3 reads CASSLTSGSLVNEQFF. The DNA of the CDR3 is TGCGCCAGCAGCTTAACTAGCGGGAGTTTAGTCAATGAGCAGTTCTTC.

In its sample, this clonotype was seen many times. The chain carries TRBV5-1 and TRBJ1-3, with TRBD1 matching 9 bases. CDR3 length equals 15 residues. The ends lost 3 bases at V and 3 bases at J; junction bases unmatched: 4. Germline values: CDR1 SGHRS, CDR2 YFSETQ. CDR3 region: CASSSGTGIGNTIYF. CDR3 nucleotides: TGCGCCAGCAGCTCCGGGACAGGGATTGGAAACACCATATATTTT.

This clonotype was found many times. The chain employs TRBV7-9 and TRBJ2-7, with D possibly matching TRBD2 (6 bases). The CDR3 spans 15 residues. V was shortened by 5 bases and J by 7 bases, with 21 bases between the two germline ends. Germline CDR1 is SEHNR and CDR2 is FQNEAQ (reference sequence). The CDR3: CASSGTPDPRREQYF. DNA of the CDR3: TGTGCCAGCAGCGGGACTCCTGACCCTAGGAGGGAGCAGTACTTC.

The chain recombines TRBV7-6 with TRBJ1-2, with 8 bases fitting TRBD1. Germline V gene data show CDR1 as SGHVS and CDR2 as FNYEAQ. V lost 1 base to trimming and J lost 6 bases; unmatched junction nucleotides: 7. The CDR3 is 15 residues long. The CDR3 reads CASSLGQGRLDGYTF. As DNA, the CDR3 is TGTGCCAGCAGCTTAGGACAGGGGAGATTGGATGGCTACACCTTC.

The rearrangement joins TRBV15 to TRBJ2-3; D ambiguous. Per germline, CDR1 LNHNV and CDR2 YYDKDF (reference sequence). The CDR3 has 15 amino acids. V lost 3 bases and J lost 0, with 10 bases in between. DNA of the CDR3: TGTGCCACCAGCAGGGCCGACATTAGCACAGATACGCAGTATTTT. Protein product: CATSRADISTDTQYF. Variable domain in full (rest from reference TRBV15 and TRBJ2-3): DAMVIQNPRYQVTQFGKPVTLSCSQTLNHNVMYWYQQKSSQAPKLLFHYYDKDFNNEADTPDNFQSRRPNTSFCFLDIRSPGLGDTAMYLCATSRADISTDTQYFGPGTRLTVL.

The chain recombines TRBV7-9 with TRBJ1-1, with D possibly TRBD1 on 5 matching bases. Trimming pared 1 base from V and 6 bases from J, leaving 9 bases between. The CDR3 spans 13 residues. Germline V gives CDR1 SEHNR, CDR2 FQNEAQ (reference sequence). CDR3 bases: TGTGCCAGCAGCTTAGTGGGGGGAGCTGAAGCTTTCTTT. As protein: CASSLVGGAEAFF.

This clonotype appeared many times. In DNA, the CDR3 is TGTGCCACCAGCAGAGACAGGGGGACTGGAAACACCATATATTTT. This codes for CATSRDRGTGNTIYF. The chain links TRBV15 to TRBJ1-3, with 7 bases fitting TRBD1. Germline CDR1 reads LNHNV; CDR2 reads YYDKDF (reference sequence). The CDR3 totals 15 residues. V lost 0 bases and J lost 2; bases outside the gene matches: 1.

The chain joins TRBV7-9 to TRBJ2-5; D uncertain. The ends were cut back, 7 bases at V and 5 bases at J, with 11 bases in the middle. Germline V lookup: CDR1 SEHNR, CDR2 FQNEAQ (reference sequence). This CDR3 is built from 12 residues. CDR3 in amino acids: CASTDGVETQYF. In DNA form, the CDR3 reads TGTGCCAGCACTGATGGGGTGGAGACCCAGTACTTC.